Sequencing of this T cell receptor beta chain was carried out in a study of T cell repertoires in cytomegalovirus infection. Looking at the study overall: Recently described HLA-C-restricted plus well-studied HLA-B-restricted CMV epitopes were used. A matching HLA type, together with CMV infection, was signaled by public TCR beta signatures. Findings and limits, study-wide: The ex vivo response showed dominance by HLA-C-restricted CMV-specific TCR beta clonotypes.

Concerning this clonotype itself: Its antigen is as yet unknown.

TCRdb ran MiXCR on the reads and lists one entry per CDR3 protein. In the table there are a few hundred thousand distinct CDR3 sequences, 40% of which are singletons. Germline CDR1 is SEHNR and CDR2 is FQNEAQ (reference sequence). CDR3 size: 18 residues. The germline V and J ends were trimmed by 1 base and 2 bases, with 17 bases remaining between them. This sequence joins TRBV7-9 and TRBJ2-2; TRBD1 is a possible D gene (5 bases). The sample consisted of cultured PBMCs, taken from culture after CMV antigen stimulation. The receptor was isolated from a human donor in good health (CMV status not recorded). Some clones in this sample may be carry-over from other donors' samples. CDR3 sequence reads: CASSLVKGIVGNTGELFF. CDR3 coding DNA: TGTGCCAGCAGCTTAGTAAAGGGGATTGTCGGTAACACCGGGGAGCTGTTTTTT.